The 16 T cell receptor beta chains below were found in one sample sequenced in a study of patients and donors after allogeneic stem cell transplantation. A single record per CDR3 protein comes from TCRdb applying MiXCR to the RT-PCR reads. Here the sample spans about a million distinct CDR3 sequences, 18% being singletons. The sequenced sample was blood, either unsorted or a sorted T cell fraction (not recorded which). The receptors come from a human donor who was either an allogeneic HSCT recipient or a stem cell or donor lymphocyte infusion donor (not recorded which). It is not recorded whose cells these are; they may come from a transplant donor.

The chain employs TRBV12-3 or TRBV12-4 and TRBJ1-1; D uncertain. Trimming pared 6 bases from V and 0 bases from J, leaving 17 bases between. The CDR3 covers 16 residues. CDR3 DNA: TGTGCCAGCAGCCGCTCCCGACCGGGTTTGAACACTGAAGCTTTCTTT. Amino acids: CASSRSRPGLNTEAFF.

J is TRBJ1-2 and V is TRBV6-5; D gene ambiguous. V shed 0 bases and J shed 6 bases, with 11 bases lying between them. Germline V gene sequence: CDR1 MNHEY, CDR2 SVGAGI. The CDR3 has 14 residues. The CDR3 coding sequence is TGTGCCAGCAGTTACTCCCCGGGAGTTGATGGCTACACCTTC. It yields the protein CASSYSPGVDGYTF.

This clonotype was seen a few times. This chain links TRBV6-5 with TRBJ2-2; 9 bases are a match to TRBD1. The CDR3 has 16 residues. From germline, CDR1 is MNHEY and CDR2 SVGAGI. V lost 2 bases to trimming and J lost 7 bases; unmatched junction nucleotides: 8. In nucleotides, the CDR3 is TGTGCCAGCAGTTACCCGTTAGGACAGGGGATCGGGGAGCTGTTTTTT. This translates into CASSYPLGQGIGELFF.

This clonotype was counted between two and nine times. In DNA, the CDR3 is TGTGCCAGCAGCCTGGGGGGACTAGCGGCTCAAGAGACCCAGTACTTC. Its translation is CASSLGGLAAQETQYF. The rearrangement links TRBV5-6 to TRBJ2-5, with 11 bases fitting TRBD2. V gave up 4 bases and J gave up 2 bases; unmatched junction bases: 7. Germline V CDR1 and CDR2: SGHDT, YYEEEE. CDR3 length equals 16 residues.

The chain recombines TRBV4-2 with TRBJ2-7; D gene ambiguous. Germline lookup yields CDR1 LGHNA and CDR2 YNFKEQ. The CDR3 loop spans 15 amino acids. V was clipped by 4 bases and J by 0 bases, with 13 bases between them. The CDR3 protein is CASSLRGQHSYEQYF. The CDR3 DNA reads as TGTGCCAGCAGCCTCCGTGGCCAGCACTCCTACGAGCAGTACTTC.

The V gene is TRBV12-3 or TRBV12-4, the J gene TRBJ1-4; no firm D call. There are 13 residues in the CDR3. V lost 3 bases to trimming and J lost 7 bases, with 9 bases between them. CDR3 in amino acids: CASSFNLLEKLFF. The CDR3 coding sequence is TGTGCCAGCAGTTTTAATCTTCTTGAAAAACTGTTTTTT.

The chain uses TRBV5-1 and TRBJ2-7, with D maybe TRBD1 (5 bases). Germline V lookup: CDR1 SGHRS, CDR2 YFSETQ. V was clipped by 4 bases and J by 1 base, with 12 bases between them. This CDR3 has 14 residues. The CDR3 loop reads CASSIGQKSYEQYF. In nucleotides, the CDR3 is TGCGCCAGCAGCATCGGACAAAAATCCTACGAGCAGTACTTC. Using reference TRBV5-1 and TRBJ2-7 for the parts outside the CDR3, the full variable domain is KAGVTQTPRYLIKTRGQQVTLSCSPISGHRSVSWYQQTPGQGLQFLFEYFSETQRNKGNFPGRFSGRQFSNSRSEMNVSTLELGDSALYLCASSIGQKSYEQYFGPGTRLTVT.

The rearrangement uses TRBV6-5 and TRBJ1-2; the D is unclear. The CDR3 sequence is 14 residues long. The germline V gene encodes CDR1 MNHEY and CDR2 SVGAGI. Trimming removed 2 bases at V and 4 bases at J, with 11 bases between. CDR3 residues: CASSYGGSGYGYTF. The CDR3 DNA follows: TGTGCCAGCAGTTACGGTGGAAGCGGCTATGGCTACACCTTC.

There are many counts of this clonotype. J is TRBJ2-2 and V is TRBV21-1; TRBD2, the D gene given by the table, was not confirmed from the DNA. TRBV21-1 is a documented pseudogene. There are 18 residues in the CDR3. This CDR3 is CASSKLSGRSPNTGELFF. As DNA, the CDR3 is TGTGCCAGCAGCAAACTAAGCGGACGGAGCCCTAACACCGGGGAGCTGTTTTTT.

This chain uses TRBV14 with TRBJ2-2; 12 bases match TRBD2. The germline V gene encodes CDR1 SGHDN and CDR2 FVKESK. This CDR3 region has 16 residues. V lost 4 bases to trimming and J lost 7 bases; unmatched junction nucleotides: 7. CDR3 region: CASSPRLAGAFGELFF. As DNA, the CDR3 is TGTGCCAGCAGCCCCCGACTAGCGGGAGCGTTCGGGGAGCTGTTTTTT.

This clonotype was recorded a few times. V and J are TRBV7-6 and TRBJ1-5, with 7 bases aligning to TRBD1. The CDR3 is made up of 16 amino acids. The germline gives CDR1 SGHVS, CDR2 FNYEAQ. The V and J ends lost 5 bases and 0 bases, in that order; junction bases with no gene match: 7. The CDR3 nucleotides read TGTGCCAGCAGCCCAGGACAGGTGTATAGCAATCAGCCCCAGCATTTT. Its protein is CASSPGQVYSNQPQHF.

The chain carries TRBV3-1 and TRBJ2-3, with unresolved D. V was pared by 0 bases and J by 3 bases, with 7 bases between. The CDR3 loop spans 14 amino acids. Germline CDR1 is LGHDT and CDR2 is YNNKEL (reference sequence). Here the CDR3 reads CASSQDPGTDTQYF. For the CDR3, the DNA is TGTGCCAGCAGCCAAGACCCCGGGACAGATACGCAGTATTTT.

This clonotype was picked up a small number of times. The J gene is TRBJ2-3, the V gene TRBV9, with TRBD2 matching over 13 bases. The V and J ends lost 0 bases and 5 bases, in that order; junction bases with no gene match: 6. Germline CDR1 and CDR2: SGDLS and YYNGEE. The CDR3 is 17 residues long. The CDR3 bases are TGTGCCAGCAGCGTAGAGTGGGGGACTAGCGGGAAAGATACGCAGTATTTT. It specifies CASSVEWGTSGKDTQYF.

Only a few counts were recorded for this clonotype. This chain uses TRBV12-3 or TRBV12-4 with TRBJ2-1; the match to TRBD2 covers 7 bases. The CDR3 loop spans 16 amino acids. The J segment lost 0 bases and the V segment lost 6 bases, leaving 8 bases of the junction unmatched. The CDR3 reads CASSLLAESSYNEQFF. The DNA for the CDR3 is TGTGCCAGCAGCCTGCTAGCGGAGAGCTCCTACAATGAGCAGTTCTTC.

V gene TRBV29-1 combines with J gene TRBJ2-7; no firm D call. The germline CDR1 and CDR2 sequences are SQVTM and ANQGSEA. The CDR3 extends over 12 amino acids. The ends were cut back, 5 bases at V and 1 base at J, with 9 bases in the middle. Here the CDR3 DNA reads TGCAGCGTTTTAACAGATTCCTACGAGCAGTACTTC. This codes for CSVLTDSYEQYF.

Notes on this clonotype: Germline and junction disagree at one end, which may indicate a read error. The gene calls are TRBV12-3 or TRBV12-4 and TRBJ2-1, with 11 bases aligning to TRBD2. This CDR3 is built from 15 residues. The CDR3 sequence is CASSDTSGGYNGQFF. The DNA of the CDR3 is TGTGCCAGCAGCGACACTAGCGGGGGCTACAATGGGCAGTTCTTC.